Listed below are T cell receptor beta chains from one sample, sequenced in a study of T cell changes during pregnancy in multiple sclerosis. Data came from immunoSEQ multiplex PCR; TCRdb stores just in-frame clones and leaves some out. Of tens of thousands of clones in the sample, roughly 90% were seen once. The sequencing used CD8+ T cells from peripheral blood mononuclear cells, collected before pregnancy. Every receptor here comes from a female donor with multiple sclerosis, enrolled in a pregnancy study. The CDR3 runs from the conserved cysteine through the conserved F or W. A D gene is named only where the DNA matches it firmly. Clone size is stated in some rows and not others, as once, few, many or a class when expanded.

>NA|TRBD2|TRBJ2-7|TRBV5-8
TGTGCCAGCAGCTCCGGGGGGAGAGAGCTAAACCCCTACGAGCAGTACTTC
CASSSGGRELNPYEQYF
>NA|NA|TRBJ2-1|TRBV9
TGTGCCAGCAGCGCCTTAGAGAGCTCCTACAATGAGCAGTTCTTC
CASSALESSYNEQFF
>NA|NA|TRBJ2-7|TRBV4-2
TGTGCCAGCAGCTTAGGAGGCTACGAGCAGTACTTC
CASSLGGYEQYF
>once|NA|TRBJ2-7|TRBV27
TGTGCCAGCAGTTTATCAAATAGCATCTACGAGCAGTACTTC
CASSLSNSIYEQYF
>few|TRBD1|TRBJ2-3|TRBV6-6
TGTGCCAGCAGTAGACCTCCGGGACAGGGTACAGATACGCAGTATTTT
CASSRPPGQGTDTQYF
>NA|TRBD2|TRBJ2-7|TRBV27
TGTGCCAGCAGTTTACTAGCGGGAGGATACGAGCAGTACTTC
CASSLLAGGYEQYF
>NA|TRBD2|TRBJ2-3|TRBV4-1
TGCGCCAGCAGCCACTTAGCGGGAGAAGGGGCAGATACGCAGTATTTT
CASSHLAGEGADTQYF
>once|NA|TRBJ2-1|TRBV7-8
TGTGCCAGCAGCATACGGGACTTTTCGGCAAATGAGCAGTTCTTC
CASSIRDFSANEQFF
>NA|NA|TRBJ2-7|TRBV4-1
NA
CASSQDWGQGAEYF
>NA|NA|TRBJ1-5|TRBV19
TGTGCCAGTAGTATAGTGGGCATGAGCAATCAGCCCCAGCATTTT
CASSIVGMSNQPQHF
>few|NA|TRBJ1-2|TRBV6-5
TGTGCCAGCAGCCTGACACAGGGCTATGGCTACACCTTC
CASSLTQGYGYTF
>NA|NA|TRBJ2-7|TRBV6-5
TGTGCCAGCAGTTTATCACAGCGGGCCGGCTCCTACGAGCAGTACTTC
CASSLSQRAGSYEQYF
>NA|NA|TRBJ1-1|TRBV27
TGTGCCAGCAGTTTATCGGCAGGAATAGTGAGTGGAGCTTTCTTT
CASSLSAGIVSGAFF
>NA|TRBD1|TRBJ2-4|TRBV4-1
TGCGCCAGCAGCCAGGGACAGGGTAACATTCAGTACTTC
CASSQGQGNIQYF
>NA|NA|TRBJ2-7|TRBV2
TGTGCCACCACGATAGCGGATTCCTACGAGCAGTACTTC
CATTIADSYEQYF
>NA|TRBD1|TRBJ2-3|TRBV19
TGTGCCAGTAGTATATGGGACAGGGGGTATAAGCGGGAGATCCCAGATACGCAGTATTTT
CASSIWDRGYKREIPDTQYF
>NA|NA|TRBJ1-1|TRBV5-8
TGTGCCAGCAGCAGACGGGACACTCGCCAAGCTTTCTTT
CASSRRDTRQAFF
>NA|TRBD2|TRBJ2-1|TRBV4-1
TGCGCCAGCAGACACGTAGCGGGAAGCTCCTACAATGAGCAGTTCTTC
CASRHVAGSSYNEQFF
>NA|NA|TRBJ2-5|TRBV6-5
TGTGCCAGCAGTTACTCAACCGCAGGGCAAGAGACCCAGTACTTC
CASSYSTAGQETQYF
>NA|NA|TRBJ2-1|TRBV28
TGTGCCAGCAGTTTTTCGAGCTCCTACAATGAGCAGTTCTTC
CASSFSSSYNEQFF
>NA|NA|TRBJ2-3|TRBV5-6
TGTGCCAGCAGCCTGGTGGGTTTCAGGTCAGATACGCAGTATTTT
CASSLVGFRSDTQYF
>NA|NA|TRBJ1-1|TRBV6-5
TGTGCCAGCAGTTACTCGTCAGGGGACACTGAAGCTTTCTTT
CASSYSSGDTEAFF
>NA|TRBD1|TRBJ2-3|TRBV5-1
TGCGCCAGCAGCTACAGACAGGGGCCCACAGATACGCAGTATTTT
CASSYRQGPTDTQYF